This entry features one TCR beta chain sequence. The junction and the germline gene differ at one end; a read error may be behind it. Co-extraction of both nucleic acids (RNA and DNA) used roughly 20-33 mg of unsorted bulk tissue. Total RNA amounting to 450 to 550 ng was the source from which TCR beta cDNA was made with a constant-region primer. Slightly modified ARM-PCR, run as three nested multiplex PCR rounds, produced the TCR beta libraries. Both of the initial two PCR rounds ran for around 10 cycles and employed TRBV1-TRBV30 forward primers alongside a C-beta reverse primer. TCRdb reprocessed the multiplex PCR reads via MiXCR and lists one record per CDR3 protein. The table has 100,000 or so distinct CDR3 sequences, around 66% seen once; the top ten hold 10% to 15%. This sample was included in a study of tumor-infiltrating lymphocytes in primary liver carcinoma. Germline V gene data show CDR1 as LNHDA and CDR2 as SQIVND (reference sequence). The CDR3 covers 13 residues.

This clonotype was sampled from a woman in her sixties or seventies with primary liver carcinoma and hepatitis B virus infection. The sequenced sample consisted of liver tumor tissue from sampling region 2. Subset described: tumor region T2, inferior pole. V is TRBV19 and J is TRBJ2-2, with a tentative D call TRBD2 (5 bases). The CDR3 DNA follows: TGTGCCAGTCGGGCTCCAAACACCGGGGAGCTGCTTTTT. Protein product: CASRAPNTGELLF.